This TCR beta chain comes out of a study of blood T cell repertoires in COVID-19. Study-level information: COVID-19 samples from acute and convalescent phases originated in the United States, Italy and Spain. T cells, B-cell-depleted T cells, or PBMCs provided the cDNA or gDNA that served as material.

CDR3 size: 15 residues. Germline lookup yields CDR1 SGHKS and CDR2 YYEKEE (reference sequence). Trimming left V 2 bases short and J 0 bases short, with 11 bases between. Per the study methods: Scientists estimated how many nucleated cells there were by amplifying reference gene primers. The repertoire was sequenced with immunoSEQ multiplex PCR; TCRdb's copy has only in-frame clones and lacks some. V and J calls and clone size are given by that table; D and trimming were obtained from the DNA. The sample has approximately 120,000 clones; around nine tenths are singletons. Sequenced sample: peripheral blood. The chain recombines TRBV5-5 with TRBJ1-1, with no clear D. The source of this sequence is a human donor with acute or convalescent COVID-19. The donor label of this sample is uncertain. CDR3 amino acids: CASSFWMGLNTEAFF. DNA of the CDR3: TGTGCCAGCAGCTTTTGGATGGGCTTGAACACTGAAGCTTTCTTT.